This TCR beta chain was sequenced in a study of identical twins. The CDR3 is made up of 11 amino acids. Germline V gives CDR1 SEHNR, CDR2 FQNEAQ (reference sequence). Trimming left V 5 bases short and J 6 bases short, with 7 bases between. Template switching supplied a universal primer site; unique molecular identifiers were carried on the cDNA. TCRdb analysed the 5' RACE reads with MiXCR anew, one entry per CDR3 protein. The data show around 1.7 million distinct CDR3 sequences, with roughly a third seen just once and 0.25% to 0.3% held by the top ten. This clonotype was recorded a few times. The chain is built from TRBV7-9 and TRBJ1-1, with D uncertain. Sequencing used cord blood. The receptor comes from a newborn girl in good health. CDR3 protein: CASSPHPEAFF. The CDR3 nucleotides read TGTGCCAGCAGCCCTCACCCTGAAGCTTTCTTT. The variable domain in full, completed from reference TRBV7-9 and TRBJ1-1, reads DTGVSQNPRHKITKRGQNVTFRCDPISEHNRLYWYRQTLGQGPEFLTYFQNEAQLEKSRLLSDRFSAERPKGSFSTLEIQRTEQGDSAMYLCASSPHPEAFFGQGTRLTVV.